These T cell receptor beta chains were read from a single sample in a study of shared clonotypes between healthy human individuals. Clones were read by immunoSEQ multiplex PCR, and TCRdb kept only the in-frame ones, dropping some. Among about 650,000 clones listed, around 95% were seen once. Sequencing used naive CD8+ T cells sorted from blood. The receptors were sampled from a woman aged 25-40 years in good health. The CDR3 runs from the conserved cysteine through the conserved F or W. The D gene is left open where the match is weak. Clone size, where shown, is once, few, many, or a class for clones that have expanded.

j_call: TRBJ2-5
v_call: TRBV7-9
d_call: TRBD1
clone_size: NA
cdr3_nt: TGTGCCAGCAGCTTTTTGGACAGGGAAGAGACCCAGTACTTC
cdr3_aa: CASSFLDREETQYF

j_call: TRBJ2-7
v_call: TRBV27
d_call: NA
clone_size: NA
cdr3_nt: TGTGCCAGCAGTCCCGGGACTTACTCCTACGAGCAGTACTTC
cdr3_aa: CASSPGTYSYEQYF

j_call: TRBJ1-2
v_call: TRBV5-1
d_call: TRBD1
clone_size: NA
cdr3_nt: TGCGCCAGCAGCTTGACAGGGGGGGTAGATGGCTACACCTTC
cdr3_aa: CASSLTGGVDGYTF

j_call: TRBJ2-2
v_call: TRBV9
d_call: NA
clone_size: NA
cdr3_nt: TGTGCCAGCAGCGTAGATCTAGCTTCCGGGGAGCTGTTTTTT
cdr3_aa: CASSVDLASGELFF

j_call: TRBJ1-3
v_call: TRBV21-1
d_call: NA
clone_size: NA
cdr3_nt: TGTGCCAGCCGTCCCTCCACTAACATCGACCCCGCGGAGAGAAACACCATATATTTT
cdr3_aa: CASRPSTNIDPAERNTIYF

j_call: TRBJ1-1
v_call: TRBV6-6
d_call: TRBD1
clone_size: NA
cdr3_nt: TGTGCCAGCAGTTTCGGACAGGGGGGGATGAACACTGAAGCTTTCTTT
cdr3_aa: CASSFGQGGMNTEAFF

j_call: TRBJ2-3
v_call: TRBV4-1
d_call: TRBD2
clone_size: NA
cdr3_nt: TGCGCCAGCAGCCAAGGGGGGGCTAGCGGGAGATTTGCAGATACGCAGTATTTT
cdr3_aa: CASSQGGASGRFADTQYF

j_call: TRBJ1-3
v_call: TRBV11-2
d_call: NA
clone_size: NA
cdr3_nt: TGTGCCAGCAGCTTAATCCTGCCGAGAGGGACGAGGGACGGAAACACCATATATTTT
cdr3_aa: CASSLILPRGTRDGNTIYF

j_call: TRBJ1-1
v_call: TRBV21-1
d_call: NA
clone_size: NA
cdr3_nt: TGTGCCAGCAGTTGGGTTTTGGCTTTCTTT
cdr3_aa: CASSWVLAFF

j_call: TRBJ2-2
v_call: TRBV4-1
d_call: NA
clone_size: NA
cdr3_nt: TGCGCCAGCAGCCAAGAGTCTAGCCAAAACACCGGGGAGCTGTTTTTT
cdr3_aa: CASSQESSQNTGELFF

j_call: TRBJ2-7
v_call: TRBV5-1
d_call: NA
clone_size: NA
cdr3_nt: TGCGCCAGCAGCTCAGATAGCTCCTACGAGCAGTACTTC
cdr3_aa: CASSSDSSYEQYF

j_call: TRBJ2-5
v_call: TRBV30
d_call: TRBD1
clone_size: NA
cdr3_nt: TGTGCCTGGAGTTACGCAGGGGGCTTCGTTAGAGAGACCCAGTACTTC
cdr3_aa: CAWSYAGGFVRETQYF

j_call: TRBJ2-2
v_call: TRBV9
d_call: NA
clone_size: NA
cdr3_nt: TGTGCCAGCAGCGTTGGGACAAACACCGGGGAGCTGTTTTTT
cdr3_aa: CASSVGTNTGELFF

j_call: TRBJ1-1
v_call: TRBV7-9
d_call: NA
clone_size: NA
cdr3_nt: TGTGCCAGCAGCCCCGGACAGCTTGAAGCTTTCTTT
cdr3_aa: CASSPGQLEAFF

j_call: TRBJ1-2
v_call: TRBV7-6
d_call: NA
clone_size: NA
cdr3_nt: TGTGCCAGCAGCTTAGTTCGGGGCTACACCTTC
cdr3_aa: CASSLVRGYTF

j_call: TRBJ2-7
v_call: TRBV13
d_call: TRBD2
clone_size: NA
cdr3_nt: TGTGCCAGCAGCCTTGGGCTAGCGGGCCGGGAGCAGTACTTC
cdr3_aa: CASSLGLAGREQYF

j_call: TRBJ2-2
v_call: TRBV27
d_call: TRBD2
clone_size: NA
cdr3_nt: TGTGCCAGCACGGGACTAGCGGGAGGGAACACCGGGGAGCTGTTTTTT
cdr3_aa: CASTGLAGGNTGELFF

j_call: TRBJ2-7
v_call: TRBV5-6
d_call: NA
clone_size: NA
cdr3_nt: TGTGCCAGCAGCTTGCGACTCTCCTACGAGCAGTACTTC
cdr3_aa: CASSLRLSYEQYF

j_call: TRBJ2-1
v_call: TRBV28
d_call: TRBD2
clone_size: NA
cdr3_nt: TGTGCCAGCAGCCTCCTAGCGGGAGGATACAATGAGCAGTTCTTC
cdr3_aa: CASSLLAGGYNEQFF

j_call: TRBJ1-4
v_call: TRBV10-1
d_call: NA
clone_size: NA
cdr3_nt: TGCGCCAGCAGTGAAGGGCAGGCAGCGGATAATGAAAAACTGTTTTTT
cdr3_aa: CASSEGQAADNEKLFF

j_call: TRBJ1-2
v_call: TRBV5-6
d_call: NA
clone_size: NA
cdr3_nt: TGTGCCAGCAGCTCCACCGGCTACCCAATCTATGGCTACACCTTC
cdr3_aa: CASSSTGYPIYGYTF

j_call: TRBJ2-7
v_call: TRBV28
d_call: NA
clone_size: NA
cdr3_nt: TGTGCCAGCAGCTTGCAGGGTTGGACCTACGAGCAGTACTTC
cdr3_aa: CASSLQGWTYEQYF

j_call: TRBJ2-1
v_call: TRBV7-6
d_call: TRBD2
clone_size: NA
cdr3_nt: TGTGCCAGCAGCTGGGACTCTAGCGGGAGGGTCAATGAGCAGTTCTTC
cdr3_aa: CASSWDSSGRVNEQFF

j_call: TRBJ2-2
v_call: TRBV27
d_call: TRBD1
clone_size: once
cdr3_nt: TGTGCCAGCAGTTCACCCGGGACAGACCTCACCGGGGAGCTGTTTTTT
cdr3_aa: CASSSPGTDLTGELFF

j_call: TRBJ2-7
v_call: TRBV27
d_call: NA
clone_size: once
cdr3_nt: TGTGCCAGCAGTTTCCTGACAGGTACCTACGAGCAGTACTTC
cdr3_aa: CASSFLTGTYEQYF

j_call: TRBJ1-1
v_call: TRBV6-1
d_call: NA
clone_size: NA
cdr3_nt: TGTGCCAGCAGTGAAGCGCTGCGGGGGTTGACTGAAGCTTTCTTT
cdr3_aa: CASSEALRGLTEAFF

j_call: TRBJ2-7
v_call: TRBV10-2
d_call: NA
clone_size: NA
cdr3_nt: TGCGCCAGCAGTGAAAACCCCTACGAGCAGTACTTC
cdr3_aa: CASSENPYEQYF

j_call: TRBJ2-7
v_call: TRBV5-1
d_call: NA
clone_size: NA
cdr3_nt: TGCGCCAGCAGGGAGGGGGATACCTACGAGCAGTACTTC
cdr3_aa: CASREGDTYEQYF

j_call: TRBJ1-6
v_call: TRBV27
d_call: NA
clone_size: NA
cdr3_nt: TGTGCCAGCAACCTTCATAATTCACCCCTCCACTTT
cdr3_aa: CASNLHNSPLHF

j_call: TRBJ2-7
v_call: TRBV14
d_call: NA
clone_size: NA
cdr3_nt: TGTGCCAGCAGCCAAGCTTCTTCCTACGAGCAGTACTTC
cdr3_aa: CASSQASSYEQYF

j_call: TRBJ2-1
v_call: TRBV7-9
d_call: NA
clone_size: NA
cdr3_nt: TGTGCCAGCAGCTTAGTGGGGACTGAGCAGTTCTTC
cdr3_aa: CASSLVGTEQFF

j_call: TRBJ1-1
v_call: TRBV6-5
d_call: TRBD1
clone_size: NA
cdr3_nt: TGTGCCAGCAGCTCGACAGGGCTCCCTGAAGCTTTCTTT
cdr3_aa: CASSSTGLPEAFF

j_call: TRBJ2-7
v_call: TRBV27
d_call: NA
clone_size: NA
cdr3_nt: TGTGCCAGCAGTTCCCGTTCTAGCGCGCTGAACGAGCAGTACTTC
cdr3_aa: CASSSRSSALNEQYF

j_call: TRBJ1-3
v_call: TRBV2
d_call: TRBD1
clone_size: NA
cdr3_nt: TGTGCCAGCAGACAGGGGTCTGGAAACACCATATATTTT
cdr3_aa: CASRQGSGNTIYF

j_call: TRBJ2-5
v_call: TRBV13
d_call: NA
clone_size: NA
cdr3_nt: TGTGCCAGCAGCTTTTCACAGCAAGAGACCCAGTACTTC
cdr3_aa: CASSFSQQETQYF

j_call: TRBJ1-6
v_call: TRBV28
d_call: NA
clone_size: NA
cdr3_nt: TGTGCCAGCAGTTCCGACAGGACTAATTCACCCCTCCACTTT
cdr3_aa: CASSSDRTNSPLHF

j_call: TRBJ1-2
v_call: TRBV5-6
d_call: NA
clone_size: once
cdr3_nt: TGTGCCAGCAGCTTGTCGTTCCCCCTCTATGGCTACACCTTC
cdr3_aa: CASSLSFPLYGYTF

j_call: TRBJ2-5
v_call: TRBV29-1
d_call: NA
clone_size: NA
cdr3_nt: TGCAGCGTCGACAGACAAGAGACCCAGTACTTC
cdr3_aa: CSVDRQETQYF

j_call: TRBJ2-1
v_call: TRBV29-1
d_call: TRBD1
clone_size: NA
cdr3_nt: TGCAGCGTTGAAGGACTACGGGACAGGGTATTGTCCTACAATGAGCAGTTCTTC
cdr3_aa: CSVEGLRDRVLSYNEQFF

j_call: TRBJ1-2
v_call: TRBV11-2
d_call: NA
clone_size: NA
cdr3_nt: TGTGCCAGCAGCCCTGCGGGACAACTAAACTACACCTTC
cdr3_aa: CASSPAGQLNYTF

j_call: TRBJ2-7
v_call: TRBV27
d_call: NA
clone_size: NA
cdr3_nt: TGTGCCAGCAGTCCCGAGGTGTCGACCTACGAGCAGTACTTC
cdr3_aa: CASSPEVSTYEQYF

j_call: TRBJ2-3
v_call: TRBV27
d_call: NA
clone_size: once
cdr3_nt: TGTGCCAGCAGTTTATTTCGGGGGGATACGCAGTATTTT
cdr3_aa: CASSLFRGDTQYF

j_call: TRBJ1-5
v_call: TRBV5-6
d_call: TRBD1
clone_size: NA
cdr3_nt: TGTGCCAGCAGCTACACGACAGGGGACGTCTCAAATCAGCCCCAGCATTTT
cdr3_aa: CASSYTTGDVSNQPQHF

j_call: TRBJ2-6
v_call: TRBV4-1
d_call: NA
clone_size: NA
cdr3_nt: TGCGCCAGCAGCCAAGAGAAAGCGACGGCCGCATACTCTGGGGCCAACGTCCTGACTTTC
cdr3_aa: CASSQEKATAAYSGANVLTF

j_call: TRBJ1-2
v_call: TRBV4-1
d_call: TRBD1
clone_size: once
cdr3_nt: TGCGCCAGCAGCCAGACAGGGGGCGGCTACACCTTC
cdr3_aa: CASSQTGGGYTF

j_call: TRBJ1-5
v_call: TRBV19
d_call: NA
clone_size: NA
cdr3_nt: TGTGCCAGTACCTCTTGGGGCGACCCGTCGGGGGGTCAGCCCCAGCATTTT
cdr3_aa: CASTSWGDPSGGQPQHF